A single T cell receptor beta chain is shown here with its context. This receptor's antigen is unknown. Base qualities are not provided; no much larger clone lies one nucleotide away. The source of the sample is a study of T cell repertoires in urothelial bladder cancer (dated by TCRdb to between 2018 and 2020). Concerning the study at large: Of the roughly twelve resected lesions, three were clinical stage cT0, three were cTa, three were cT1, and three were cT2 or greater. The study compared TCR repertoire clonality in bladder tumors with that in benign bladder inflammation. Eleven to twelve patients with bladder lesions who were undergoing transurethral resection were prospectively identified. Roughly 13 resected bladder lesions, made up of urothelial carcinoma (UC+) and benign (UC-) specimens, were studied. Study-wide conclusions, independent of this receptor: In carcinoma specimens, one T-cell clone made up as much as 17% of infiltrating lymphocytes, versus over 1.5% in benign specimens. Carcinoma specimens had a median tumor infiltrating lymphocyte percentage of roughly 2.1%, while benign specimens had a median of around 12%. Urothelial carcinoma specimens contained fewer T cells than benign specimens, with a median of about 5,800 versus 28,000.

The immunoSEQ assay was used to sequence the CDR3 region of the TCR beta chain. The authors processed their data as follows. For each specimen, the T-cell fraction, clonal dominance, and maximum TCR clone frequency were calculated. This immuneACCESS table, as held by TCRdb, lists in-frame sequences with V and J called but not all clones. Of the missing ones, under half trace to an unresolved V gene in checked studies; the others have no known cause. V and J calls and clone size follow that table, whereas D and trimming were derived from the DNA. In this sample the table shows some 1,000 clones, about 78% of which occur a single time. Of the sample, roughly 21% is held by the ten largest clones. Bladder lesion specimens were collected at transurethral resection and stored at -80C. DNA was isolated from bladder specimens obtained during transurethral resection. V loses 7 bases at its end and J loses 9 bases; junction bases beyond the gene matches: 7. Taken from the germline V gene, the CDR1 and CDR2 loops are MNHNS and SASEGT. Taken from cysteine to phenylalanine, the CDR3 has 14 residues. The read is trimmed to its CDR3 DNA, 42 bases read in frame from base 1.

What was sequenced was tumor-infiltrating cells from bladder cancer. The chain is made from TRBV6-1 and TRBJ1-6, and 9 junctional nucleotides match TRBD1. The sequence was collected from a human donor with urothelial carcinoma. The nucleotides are TGTGCCAGCAACAACAGGGGGCGTTTTTCACCCCTCCACTTT. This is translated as CASNNRGRFSPLHF.